This T cell receptor beta chain was captured in a study of early T cells in non-severe SARS-CoV-2 infection. TCRdb called the 5' RACE reads again in MiXCR, with one record for every CDR3 protein. The sample includes approximately 56,000 distinct CDR3 sequences, approximately 9.9% of them seen just once. Germline V gene lookup returns CDR1 LNHNV and CDR2 YYDKDF (reference sequence). This CDR3 comprises 16 residues. Concerning this clonotype: One end of the junction fails to match germline, which may point to a read error.

This rearrangement joins TRBV15 to TRBJ2-2, with 8 bases fitting TRBD2. The source of this sequence is an adult who was a healthcare worker with PCR-confirmed SARS-CoV-2 infection or an uninfected control (not recorded which). Sequenced material: whole blood. CDR3 DNA: TGTGCCACCAGCGGAGATTGGACAGCGGGGGCCGGGGAGCTGTTTTTT. Translating gives CATSGDWTAGAGELFF.